The sequence of this TCR beta chain was determined in a study of T cells after posttransplantation cyclophosphamide. General study findings and limits: Skin or GI-infiltrating T cells shared few TRB sequences with blood. Donor-recipient repertoire similarity was low at 1-2 months, rising over year one.

Produced via immunoSEQ multiplex PCR; TCRdb's table is partial and in-frame only. The profile covers about 15,000 clones, with almost 85% appearing a single time and about 5% taken by the ten largest. Concerning this clone itself: Its antigen is currently unknown.

Sampled 1 year posttransplant, controls received myeloablative marrow transplants, methotrexate and a calcineurin inhibitor. CDR1 and CDR2 (germline): MGHRA, YSYEKL. V lost 2 bases, J lost 3 bases, and 9 bases lay in between. The CDR3 extends over 14 amino acids. J is TRBJ2-3 and V is TRBV4-1; weak D call: TRBD1 (5 bases). This TCR was sampled from a male patient in his late teens or twenties who received an allogeneic stem cell transplant from a related donor, was CMV-positive, and had no GVHD. Some T cells may have originated in the graft donor. The sequencing used PBMCs, collected 350 to 400 days after allogeneic stem cell transplant with calcineurin inhibitor and methotrexate. CDR3 sequence: CASSQLQGTDTQYF. The CDR3, as DNA: TGCGCCAGCAGCCAACTTCAGGGTACAGATACGCAGTATTTT.